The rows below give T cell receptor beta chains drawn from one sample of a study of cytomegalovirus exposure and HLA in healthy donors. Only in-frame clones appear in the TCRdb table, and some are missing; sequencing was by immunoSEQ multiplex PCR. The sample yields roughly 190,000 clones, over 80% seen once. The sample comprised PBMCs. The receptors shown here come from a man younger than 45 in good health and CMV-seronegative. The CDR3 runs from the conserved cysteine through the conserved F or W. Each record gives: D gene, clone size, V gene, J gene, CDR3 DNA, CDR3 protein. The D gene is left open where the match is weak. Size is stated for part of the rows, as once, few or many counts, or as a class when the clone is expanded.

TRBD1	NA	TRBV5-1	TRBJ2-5	TGCGCCAGCAGCGCCCAGACAGGGGGCGGGGAGACCCAGTACTTC	CASSAQTGGGETQYF
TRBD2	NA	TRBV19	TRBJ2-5	TGTGCCAGTAGTGTCGGACTAGCGGGGGCCAGGTACCAAGAGACCCAGTACTTC	CASSVGLAGARYQETQYF
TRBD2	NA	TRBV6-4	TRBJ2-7	TGTGCCAGCAAGGCTAGCGGGAGCCCCGAGCAGTACTTC	CASKASGSPEQYF
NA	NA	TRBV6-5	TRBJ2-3	TGTGCCAGCTCGAATGGCGGGGAGTCAGATACGCAGTATTTT	CASSNGGESDTQYF
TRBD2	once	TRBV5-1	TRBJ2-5	TGCGCCAGCAGCCAGTCGCCGGGACTAGCGGGAGAAGAGACCCAGTACTTC	CASSQSPGLAGEETQYF
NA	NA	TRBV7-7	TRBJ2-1	TGTGCTAGCAGCTTAGGTCCAGGGGCCTACAATGAGCAGTTCTTC	CASSLGPGAYNEQFF
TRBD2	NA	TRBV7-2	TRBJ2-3	TGTGCCAGCAGCTCCGGGGGGGCCTCAGATACGCAGTATTTT	CASSSGGASDTQYF
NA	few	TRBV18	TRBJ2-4	TGTGCCAGCTCATCCACTAGCAGTGCCAAAAACATTCAGTACTTC	CASSSTSSAKNIQYF
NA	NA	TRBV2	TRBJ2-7	TGTGCCAGCAGCCCGAATTACGAGCAGTACTTC	CASSPNYEQYF
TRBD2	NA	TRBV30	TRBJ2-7	TGTGCCTGGAGTGTCACGGGGGGAGGCGAGCAGTACTTC	CAWSVTGGGEQYF
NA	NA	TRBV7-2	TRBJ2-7	TGTGCCAGCAGCCCCCCGGCCGGGGGGCCCTACGAGCAGTACTTC	CASSPPAGGPYEQYF
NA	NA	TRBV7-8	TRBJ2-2	TGTGCCAGCAGCTTAGAAGTCGAAACTGCCAACACCGGGGAGCTGTTTTTT	CASSLEVETANTGELFF
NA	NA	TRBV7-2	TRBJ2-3	TGTGCCAGCAGCTTCGCTAACACAGATACGCAGTATTTT	CASSFANTDTQYF
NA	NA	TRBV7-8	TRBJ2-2	TGTGCCAGCAGCTTAGGACTGGGGGAGCTGTTTTTT	CASSLGLGELFF
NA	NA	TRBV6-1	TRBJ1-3	TGTGCCAGCAGTGAAGGGTGGCGGATCTCTGGAAACACCATATATTTT	CASSEGWRISGNTIYF
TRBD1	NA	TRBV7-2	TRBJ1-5	TGTGCCAGCGGGCCGGGACAGGGTCACGAGCCCCAGCATTTT	CASGPGQGHEPQHF
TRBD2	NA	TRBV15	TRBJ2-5	TGTGCCACCAGCAGAGATTATGGCGGGAGTACAAGAGAGACCCAGTACTTC	CATSRDYGGSTRETQYF
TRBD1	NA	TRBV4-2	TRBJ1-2	TGTGCCAGCAGCCAAGATTGGACAGGGGGGTTATATGGCTACACCTTC	CASSQDWTGGLYGYTF
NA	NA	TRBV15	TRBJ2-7	TGTGCCACCAGCAGAGATTCAGGGGAGCAGTACTTC	CATSRDSGEQYF
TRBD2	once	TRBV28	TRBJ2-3	TGTGCCAGCAGTTCTAGCCTGACTAGCGGGAGTGGGACAGATACGCAGTATTTT	CASSSSLTSGSGTDTQYF
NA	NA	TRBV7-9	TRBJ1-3	TGTGCCAGCAGCCCAGGGGTTGGAAACACCATATATTTT	CASSPGVGNTIYF